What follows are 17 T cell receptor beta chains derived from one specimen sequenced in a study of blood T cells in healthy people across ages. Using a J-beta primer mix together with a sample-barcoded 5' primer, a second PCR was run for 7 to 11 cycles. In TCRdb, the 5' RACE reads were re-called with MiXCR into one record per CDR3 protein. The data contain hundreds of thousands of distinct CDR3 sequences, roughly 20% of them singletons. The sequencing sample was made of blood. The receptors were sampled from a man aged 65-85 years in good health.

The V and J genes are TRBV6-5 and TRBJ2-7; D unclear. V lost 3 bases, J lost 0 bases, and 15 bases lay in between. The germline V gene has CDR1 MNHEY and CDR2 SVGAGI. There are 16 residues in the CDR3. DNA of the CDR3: TGTGCCAGCAGTTATTACTCATCCAGGAGCTCCTACGAGCAGTACTTC. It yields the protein CASSYYSSRSSYEQYF.

In DNA form, the CDR3 reads TGCAGTGCGAAGCGGAGGGGGACTCAGCCCCAGCATTTT. Encoded protein: CSAKRRGTQPQHF. The chain recombines TRBV20-1 with TRBJ1-5; a possible D gene is TRBD1 (6 bases). There are 13 residues in the CDR3. Trimming removed 6 bases at V and 6 bases at J, with 15 bases between. The germline gives CDR1 DFQATT, CDR2 SNEGSKA (reference sequence).

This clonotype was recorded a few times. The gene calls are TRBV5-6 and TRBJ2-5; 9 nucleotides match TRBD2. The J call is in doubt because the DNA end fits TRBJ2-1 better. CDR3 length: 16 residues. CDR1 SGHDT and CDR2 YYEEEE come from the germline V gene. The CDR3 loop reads CASSLVSSGDYNEQFF. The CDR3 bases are TGTGCCAGCAGCTTGGTTTCTAGCGGGGACTACAATGAGCAGTTCTTC.

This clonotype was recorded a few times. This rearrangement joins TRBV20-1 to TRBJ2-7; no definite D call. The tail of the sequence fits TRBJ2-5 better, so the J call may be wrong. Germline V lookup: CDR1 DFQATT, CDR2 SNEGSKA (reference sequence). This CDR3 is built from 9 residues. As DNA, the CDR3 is TGCAGACCCGGGGAGACCCAGTACTTC. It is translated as CRPGETQYF.

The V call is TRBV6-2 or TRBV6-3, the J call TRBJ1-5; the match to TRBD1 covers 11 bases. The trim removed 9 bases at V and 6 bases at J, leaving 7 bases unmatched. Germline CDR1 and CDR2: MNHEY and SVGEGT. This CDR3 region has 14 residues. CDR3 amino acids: CASCGTGGFQPQHF. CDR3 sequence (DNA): TGTGCCAGTTGCGGGACAGGGGGTTTTCAGCCCCAGCATTTT.

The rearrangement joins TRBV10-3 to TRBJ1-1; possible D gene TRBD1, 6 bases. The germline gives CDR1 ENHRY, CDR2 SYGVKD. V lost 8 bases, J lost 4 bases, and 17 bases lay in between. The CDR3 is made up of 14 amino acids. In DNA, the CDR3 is TGTGCCATCCCCCCCCTTTACAGGGCCACTGAAGCTTTCTTT. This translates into CAIPPLYRATEAFF.

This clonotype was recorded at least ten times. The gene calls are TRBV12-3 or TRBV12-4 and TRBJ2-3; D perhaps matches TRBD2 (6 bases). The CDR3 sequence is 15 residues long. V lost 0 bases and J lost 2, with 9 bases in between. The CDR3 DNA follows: TGTGCCAGCAGTTTAGCGTTGGGACTCACAGATACGCAGTATTTT. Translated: CASSLALGLTDTQYF.

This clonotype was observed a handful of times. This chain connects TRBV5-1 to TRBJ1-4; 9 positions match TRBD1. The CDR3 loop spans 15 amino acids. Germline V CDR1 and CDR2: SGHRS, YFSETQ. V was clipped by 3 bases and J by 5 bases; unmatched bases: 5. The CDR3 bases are TGCGCCAGCAGCTCGGACAGGGGTGACAATGAAAAACTGTTTTTT. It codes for CASSSDRGDNEKLFF.

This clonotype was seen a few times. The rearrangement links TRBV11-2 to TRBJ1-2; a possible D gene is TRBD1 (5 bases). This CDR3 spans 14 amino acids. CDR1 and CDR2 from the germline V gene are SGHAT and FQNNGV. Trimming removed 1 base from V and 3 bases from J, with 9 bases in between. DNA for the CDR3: TGTGCCAGCAGCTTAGGGGGGGTTGACTATGGCTACACCTTC. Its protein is CASSLGGVDYGYTF.

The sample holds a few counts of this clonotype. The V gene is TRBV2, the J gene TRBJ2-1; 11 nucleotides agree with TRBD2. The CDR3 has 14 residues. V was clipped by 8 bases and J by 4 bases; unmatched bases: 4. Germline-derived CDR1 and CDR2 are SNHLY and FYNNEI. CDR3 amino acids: CASELAGAYNEQFF. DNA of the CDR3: TGTGCCAGCGAACTAGCGGGGGCATACAATGAGCAGTTCTTC.

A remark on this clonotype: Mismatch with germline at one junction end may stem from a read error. The CDR3 spells CDSRSTDSYEQYF. The CDR3 DNA sequence: TGTGACAGCAGATCGACAGACAGCTACGAGCAGTACTTC. The rearrangement joins TRBV28 to TRBJ2-1, with TRBD1 as a possible D gene (5 bases). The DNA matches TRBJ2-7 better at its end, which makes the J call doubtful. Germline CDR1 and CDR2: MDHEN and SYDVKM. The CDR3 has 13 residues.

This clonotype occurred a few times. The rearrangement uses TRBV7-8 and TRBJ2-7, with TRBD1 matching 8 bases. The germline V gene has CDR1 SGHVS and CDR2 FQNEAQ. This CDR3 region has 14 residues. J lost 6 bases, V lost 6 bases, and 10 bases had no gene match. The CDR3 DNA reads TGTGCCAGCAGTCCAGACAGGGGCCCCTTCGAGCAGTACTTC. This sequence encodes CASSPDRGPFEQYF.

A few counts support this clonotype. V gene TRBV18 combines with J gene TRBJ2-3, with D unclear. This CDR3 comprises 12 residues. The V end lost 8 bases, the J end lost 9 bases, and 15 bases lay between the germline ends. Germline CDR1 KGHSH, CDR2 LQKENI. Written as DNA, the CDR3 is TGTGCCAGCAACAACGGGCCTGAGACGCAGTATTTT. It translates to CASNNGPETQYF.

The CDR3 nucleotides are TGTGCCAGCAGTCCCTCCCGGCAGGTAACCCACTTT. It codes for CASSPSRQVTHF. The gene calls are TRBV12-3 or TRBV12-4 and TRBJ1-6; D remains ambiguous. Trimming took off 5 bases at V and 18 bases at J, with 17 bases between the two ends. This CDR3 is 12 amino acids long.

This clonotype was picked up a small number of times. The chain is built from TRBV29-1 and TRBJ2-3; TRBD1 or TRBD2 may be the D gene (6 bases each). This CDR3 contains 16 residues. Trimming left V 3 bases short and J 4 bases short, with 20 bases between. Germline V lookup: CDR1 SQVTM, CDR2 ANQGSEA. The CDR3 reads CSVDGRLEGGSDTQYF. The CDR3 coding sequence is TGCAGCGTTGACGGCCGACTAGAGGGGGGATCAGATACGCAGTATTTT.

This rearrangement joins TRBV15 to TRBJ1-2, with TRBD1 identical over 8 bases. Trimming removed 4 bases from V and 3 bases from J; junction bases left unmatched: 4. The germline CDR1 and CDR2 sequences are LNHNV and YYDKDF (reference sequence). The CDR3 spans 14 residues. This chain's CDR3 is CATSTTGGYYGYTF. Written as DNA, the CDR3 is TGTGCCACCAGCACCACAGGGGGTTACTATGGCTACACCTTC.

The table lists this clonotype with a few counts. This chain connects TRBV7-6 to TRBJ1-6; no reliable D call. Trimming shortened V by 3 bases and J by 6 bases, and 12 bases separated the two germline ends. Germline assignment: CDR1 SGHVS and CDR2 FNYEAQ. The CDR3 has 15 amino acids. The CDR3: CASSFAGQPNSPLHF. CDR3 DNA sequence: TGTGCCAGCAGCTTCGCCGGGCAGCCTAATTCACCCCTCCACTTT. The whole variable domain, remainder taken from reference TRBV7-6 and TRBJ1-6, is GAGVSQSPRYKVTKRGQDVALRCDPISGHVSLYWYRQALGQGPEFLTYFNYEAQQDKSGLPNDRFSAERPEGSISTLTIQRTEQRDSAMYRCASSFAGQPNSPLHFGNGTRLTVT.